This TCR beta chain was identified during a study of CD8+CD57+ T cells in acquired aplastic anemia (dated by TCRdb to the late 2010s). For the wider study: Extracted DNA from sorted CD4+ and CD8+ cells averaged around 3.3 ug, ranging from about 0.18 to 27.4 ug. CD8+CD57+ expansion was defined as frequency above the mean frequency observed in healthy subjects.

Here V drops 2 bases and J drops 6 bases, and the junction holds 9 bases not matched to any gene. The germline V gene provides CDR1 MNHEY and CDR2 SVGAGI. From the cysteine through the phenylalanine, the CDR3 covers 15 amino acids. This entry keeps only the CDR3 DNA: 45 bases, framed from base 1. Paper-wide results and their limitations: No significant difference in CD8+ Simpson's diversity was found between patients and healthy controls (P=0.060). Some 30 CD8+ CDR3 sequences were shared between patients and controls but appeared highly expressed in patients and within their immunodominant clones.

Patients chosen for sequencing had shown expansion of CD8+CD57+ cells by flow cytometry. Every patient had severe acquired aplastic anemia, diagnosed using the International Study of Aplastic Anemia and Agranulocytosis and Camitta criteria. Patients had received no therapy at the time of blood sampling. The study deep-sequenced TCR repertoires of sorted CD4+ and CD8+ blood T cells from severe aplastic anemia patients and healthy subjects. Patients were enrolled under clinicaltrials.gov protocols 00001620, 01623167, 00001397, 00071045, 00081523 and 00961064 in the USA. Ficoll-Paque density gradient centrifugation was used to isolate peripheral blood mononuclear cells. Before DNA extraction, CD4+ and CD8+ T cells were sorted with FACS or magnetic beads. This clonotype came up many times. What antigen it recognizes has not been identified. No qualities accompany the bases; no much larger clone lies one base away.

TCR beta VDJ combination and CDR3 sequence profiling used genomic DNA as the template. An Illumina HiSeq 2000 was used for TCR repertoire sequencing. The original pipeline was this. Repertoires were assessed using TRBV/TRBJ rearrangement plots, CDR3 size and DJ length profiles, and Simpson's diversity index. The most abundant DNA sequence in the deep sequencing data was taken as the immunodominant clone. CDR3 amino acid sequences were checked for sharing between subjects and were compared against published repertoires and the VDJdb database. The public reads were run again by TCRdb, first through fastp at Q25 and then through MiXCR, and only productive beta chains were kept. Every distinct CDR3 protein forms one entry, paired with its most common genes and DNA. The authors' filters were not applied to this entry. The sample includes roughly 250,000 distinct CDR3 sequences, with around half observed a single time. 6.5% to 8% of the sample is in the top ten clones.

The source material was sorted CD4+, CD8+, or CD8+CD57+ T cells (not recorded which) from PBMCs. The chain is encoded by TRBV6-5 joined to TRBJ1-2, with 7 bases aligning to TRBD1. The clonotype was recovered from a human donor with aplastic anemia. The bases read TGTGCCAGCAGTTACCTAACAGGGGATCGGAATGGCTACACCTTC. Its protein is CASSYLTGDRNGYTF.